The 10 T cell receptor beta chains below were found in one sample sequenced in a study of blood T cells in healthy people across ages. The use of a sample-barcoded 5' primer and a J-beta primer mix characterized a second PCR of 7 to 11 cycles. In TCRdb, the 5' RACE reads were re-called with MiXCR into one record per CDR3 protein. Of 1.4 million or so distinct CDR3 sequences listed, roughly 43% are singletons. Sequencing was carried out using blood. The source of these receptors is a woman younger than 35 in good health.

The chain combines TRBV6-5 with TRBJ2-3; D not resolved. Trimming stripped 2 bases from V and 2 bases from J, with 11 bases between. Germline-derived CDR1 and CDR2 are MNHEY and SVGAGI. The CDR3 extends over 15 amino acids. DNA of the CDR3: TGTGCCAGCAGTTACAGGCAGGACCACACAGATACGCAGTATTTT. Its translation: CASSYRQDHTDTQYF.

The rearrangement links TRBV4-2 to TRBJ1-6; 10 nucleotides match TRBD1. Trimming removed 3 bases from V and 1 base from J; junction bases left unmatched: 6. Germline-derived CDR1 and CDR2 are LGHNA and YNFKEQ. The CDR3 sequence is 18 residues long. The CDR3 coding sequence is TGTGCCAGCAGCCAGGGGACAGGGGAGCCGTCCTATAATTCACCCCTCCACTTT. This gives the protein CASSQGTGEPSYNSPLHF.

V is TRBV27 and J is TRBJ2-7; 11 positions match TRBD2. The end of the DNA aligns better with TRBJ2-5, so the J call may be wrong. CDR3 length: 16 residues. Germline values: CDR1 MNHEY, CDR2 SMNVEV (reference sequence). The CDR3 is CASSLYLAGGVETQYF. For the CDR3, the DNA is TGTGCCAGCAGTTTATATCTAGCGGGGGGCGTGGAGACCCAGTACTTC.

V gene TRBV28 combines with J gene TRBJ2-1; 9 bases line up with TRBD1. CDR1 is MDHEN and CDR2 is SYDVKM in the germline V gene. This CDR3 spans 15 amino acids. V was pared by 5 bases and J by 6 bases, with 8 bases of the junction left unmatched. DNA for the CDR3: TGTGCCAGCAGTAGCCGGGACAGGGACCTCAATGAGCAGTTCTTC. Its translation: CASSSRDRDLNEQFF.

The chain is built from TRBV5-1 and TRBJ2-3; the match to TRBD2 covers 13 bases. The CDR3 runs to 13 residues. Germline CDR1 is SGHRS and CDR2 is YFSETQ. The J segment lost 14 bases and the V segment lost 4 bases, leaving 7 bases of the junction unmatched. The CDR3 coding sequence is TGCGCCAGCAGCCCGGGACTAGCGGGATCCGCGTATTTT. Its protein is CASSPGLAGSAYF.

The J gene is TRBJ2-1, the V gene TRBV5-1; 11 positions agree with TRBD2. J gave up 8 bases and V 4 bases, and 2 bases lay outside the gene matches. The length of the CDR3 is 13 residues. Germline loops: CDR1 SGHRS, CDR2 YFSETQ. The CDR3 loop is CASSVSGRDEQFF. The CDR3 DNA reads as TGCGCCAGCAGCGTTAGCGGGAGGGATGAGCAGTTCTTC.

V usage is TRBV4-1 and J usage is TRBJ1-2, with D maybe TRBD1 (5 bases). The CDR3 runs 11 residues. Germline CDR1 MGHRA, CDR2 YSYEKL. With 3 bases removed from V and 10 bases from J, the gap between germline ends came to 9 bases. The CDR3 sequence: CASSHGTDYTF. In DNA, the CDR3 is TGCGCCAGCAGCCACGGGACCGACTACACCTTC.

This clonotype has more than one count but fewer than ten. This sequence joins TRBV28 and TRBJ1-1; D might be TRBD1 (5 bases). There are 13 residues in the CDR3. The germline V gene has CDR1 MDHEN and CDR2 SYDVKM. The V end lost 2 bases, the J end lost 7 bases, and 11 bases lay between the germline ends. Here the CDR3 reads CASSLRGLSEAFF. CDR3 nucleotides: TGTGCCAGCAGTTTAAGGGGTCTTAGTGAAGCTTTCTTT. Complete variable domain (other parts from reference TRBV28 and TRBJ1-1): DVKVTQSSRYLVKRTGEKVFLECVQDMDHENMFWYRQDPGLGLRLIYFSYDVKMKEKGDIPEGYSVSREKKERFSLILESASTNQTSMYLCASSLRGLSEAFFGQGTRLTVV.

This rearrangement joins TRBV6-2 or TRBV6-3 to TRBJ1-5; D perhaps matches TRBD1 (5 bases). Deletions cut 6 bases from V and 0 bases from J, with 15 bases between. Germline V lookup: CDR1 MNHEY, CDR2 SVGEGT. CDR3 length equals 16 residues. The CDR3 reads CASRKLGVYSNQPQHF. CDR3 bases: TGTGCCAGCAGAAAACTGGGGGTATATAGCAATCAGCCCCAGCATTTT.

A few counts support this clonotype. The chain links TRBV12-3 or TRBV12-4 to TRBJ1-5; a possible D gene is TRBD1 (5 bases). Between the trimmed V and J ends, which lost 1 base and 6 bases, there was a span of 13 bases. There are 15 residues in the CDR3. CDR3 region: CASSLDGIGGQPQHF. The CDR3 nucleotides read TGTGCCAGCAGTTTAGACGGTATCGGGGGTCAGCCCCAGCATTTT.